The 17 T cell receptor beta chains reported below all come from one sample, sequenced in a study of control samples from healthy donors and cancer patients. Some clones are missing from TCRdb's copy, which holds only in-frame ones; the method was immunoSEQ multiplex PCR. The sample contains 130,000 to 150,000 clones, 90% to 95% of which appear only once. Material for sequencing was PBMCs. These TCRs come from a man aged 55 to 70 with colorectal cancer.

This clone appeared once. This chain uses TRBV6-1 with TRBJ1-1; D uncertain. The V gene's germline CDR1 is MNHNS and CDR2 SASEGT. The length of the CDR3 is 14 residues. Trimming took off 2 bases at V and 5 bases at J, with 12 bases between the two ends. Here the CDR3 reads CASSESGRETEAFF. The DNA for the CDR3 is TGTGCCAGCAGTGAATCGGGTCGAGAAACTGAAGCTTTCTTT.

The chain has TRBV6-2 or TRBV6-3 and TRBJ1-1, with D tentatively TRBD1 (6 bases). Germline CDR1 reads MNHEY; CDR2 reads SVGEGT. V gave up 4 bases and J gave up 4 bases, with 13 bases separating them. There are 14 residues in the CDR3. The CDR3 here is CASSSPTGSTEAFF. The CDR3 DNA is TGTGCCAGCAGTTCCCCAACAGGGAGCACTGAAGCTTTCTTT.

The rearrangement joins TRBV6-1 to TRBJ2-7; no firm D call. This CDR3 comprises 12 residues. From germline, CDR1 is MNHNS and CDR2 SASEGT. With 3 bases removed from V and 4 bases from J, the gap between germline ends came to 7 bases. The CDR3 loop reads CASSEPRYEQYF. For the CDR3, the DNA is TGTGCCAGCAGTGAGCCGCGATACGAGCAGTACTTC.

This sequence joins TRBV15 and TRBJ1-4; 9 nucleotides agree with TRBD1. Trimming removed 6 bases from V and 7 bases from J; junction bases left unmatched: 6. This CDR3 has 14 amino acids. Per the germline V gene, CDR1 is LNHNV and CDR2 is YYDKDF (reference sequence). The CDR3 here is CATRNRGQGEKLFF. CDR3 nucleotide sequence: TGTGCCACCAGAAACAGGGGGCAGGGTGAAAAACTGTTTTTT.

This clone was picked up one time. This chain links TRBV6-4 with TRBJ1-5, with 8 nucleotides matching TRBD1. This CDR3 comprises 13 residues. Germline V gene data show CDR1 as MRHNA and CDR2 as SNTAGT. Trimming took 3 bases from V and 5 from J; bases not matched to a gene: 0. CDR3 protein: CASSEQGDQPQHF. The CDR3 DNA follows: TGTGCCAGCAGTGAACAGGGGGATCAGCCCCAGCATTTT.

V is TRBV27 and J is TRBJ1-1, with TRBD1 as a possible D gene (6 bases). The CDR3 is 11 residues long. Germline values: CDR1 MNHEY, CDR2 SMNVEV (reference sequence). V lost 3 bases and J lost 11, with 10 bases in between. CDR3 nucleotide sequence: TGTGCCAGCAGTTTGGGGGGCAGGGCTTTCTTT. It is translated as CASSLGGRAFF.

The rearrangement uses TRBV9 and TRBJ1-6; the match to TRBD1 covers 10 bases. Losses at the gene ends were 4 bases for V and 7 bases for J; bases not matched to a gene: 5. The V gene's germline CDR1 is SGDLS and CDR2 YYNGEE. The CDR3 is 15 residues long. CDR3: CASSPRDRGNSPLHF. The CDR3, as DNA: TGTGCCAGCAGCCCCCGGGACAGGGGAAATTCACCCCTCCACTTT.

Regarding this clone: An end of the junction differs from the germline gene, which may be a read error. This CDR3 is also generated by other DNA sequences in the sample. This rearrangement joins TRBV3-1 (or the pseudogene TRBV3-2) to TRBJ1-3; D unresolved. The V gene's germline CDR1 is LGHDT and CDR2 YNNKEL (reference sequence). The CDR3 extends over 15 amino acids. The CDR3 DNA is TGTGCCAGCAGTCAAGACGACGGCTCTGGAAACACCATATATTTT. Encoded protein: CASSQDDGSGNTIYF.

This clone was seen only once. The genes are TRBV7-2 and TRBJ2-7; possible D gene TRBD2, 5 bases. This CDR3 is built from 11 residues. V lost 4 bases and J 6 bases, leaving 7 bases between the germline ends. Germline V lookup: CDR1 SGHTA, CDR2 FQGNSA. The CDR3 sequence is CASSSEGEQYF. CDR3 nucleotide sequence: TGTGCCAGCAGCTCAGAGGGCGAGCAGTACTTC.

The chain has TRBV7-2 and TRBJ1-5; D gene ambiguous. The V and J ends lost 5 bases and 0 bases respectively, with 14 bases between them. This CDR3 comprises 16 residues. Germline V gives CDR1 SGHTA, CDR2 FQGNSA. Written as DNA, the CDR3 is TGTGCCAGCAGCCCGCTTGGTGGTGTTAGCAATCAGCCCCAGCATTTT. It encodes CASSPLGGVSNQPQHF.

The rearrangement links TRBV5-1 to TRBJ2-7; D tentatively reads TRBD1 or TRBD2 (6 bases each). The V end lost 3 bases, the J end lost 0 bases, and 13 bases lay between the germline ends. Germline V lookup: CDR1 SGHRS, CDR2 YFSETQ. This CDR3 is built from 15 residues. The CDR3 DNA follows: TGCGCCAGCAGCTGGTCGGGGGCAAGCTCCTACGAGCAGTACTTC. This translates into CASSWSGASSYEQYF.

The chain joins TRBV6-5 to TRBJ1-3, with D possibly TRBD1 on 5 matching bases. This CDR3 is 15 amino acids long. V was pared by 8 bases and J by 0 bases, with 14 bases between. Germline values: CDR1 MNHEY, CDR2 SVGAGI. CDR3 protein: CASRTGGFSGNTIYF. CDR3 nucleotides: TGTGCCAGCCGCACCGGGGGGTTCTCTGGAAACACCATATATTTT.

The CDR3 protein is CASSYSAVTF. CDR3 in DNA: TGTGCCAGCAGTTACTCGGCGGTCACCTTC. The chain uses TRBV6-5 and TRBJ1-2; D call uncertain. Trimming pared 0 bases from V and 13 bases from J, leaving 6 bases between. In germline, CDR1 is MNHEY, CDR2 SVGAGI. CDR3 size: 10 residues.

This clone was picked up one time. This rearrangement joins TRBV29-1 to TRBJ2-7, with 10 bases that match TRBD1. The germline CDR1 and CDR2 sequences are SQVTM and ANQGSEA. This CDR3 has 12 residues. The J segment lost 1 base and the V segment lost 6 bases, leaving 0 bases of the junction unmatched. The CDR3 sequence is CSVGQGSYEQYF. The CDR3, as DNA: TGCAGCGTGGGACAGGGGTCCTACGAGCAGTACTTC.

The rearrangement uses TRBV7-9 and TRBJ2-3, with D perhaps TRBD2 (5 bases). Germline V gene lookup returns CDR1 SEHNR and CDR2 FQNEAQ (reference sequence). Trimming took 4 bases from V and 0 from J, leaving 5 bases between them. The CDR3 is made up of 13 amino acids. CDR3 bases: TGTGCCAGCAGCTGGGAGAGCACAGATACGCAGTATTTT. It specifies CASSWESTDTQYF.

The rearrangement uses TRBV13 and TRBJ2-7; maybe TRBD2 (5 bases). The V end was cut by 7 bases, the J end by 3 bases, with 19 bases between. This CDR3 comprises 15 residues. CDR1 is PRHDT, CDR2 FYEKMQ, per germline (reference sequence). Written as DNA, the CDR3 is TGTGCCAGCACCCAGAGGCGGGCCTCCCTCTACGAGCAGTACTTC. It codes for CASTQRRASLYEQYF.

The gene calls are TRBV28 and TRBJ1-5; a possible D gene is TRBD1 (5 bases). Deletions cut 10 bases from V and 5 bases from J, with 21 bases between. Germline CDR1 reads MDHEN; CDR2 reads SYDVKM. The CDR3 has 15 amino acids. The CDR3 sequence: CAIEGAGQGDQPQHF. The DNA of the CDR3 is TGTGCCATCGAAGGTGCAGGGCAGGGAGATCAGCCCCAGCATTTT.